The clone carrying this T cell receptor (beta chain) was observed once. The sample originates from a study of T cells in narcolepsy. The table came from immunoSEQ multiplex PCR; TCRdb's copy has only in-frame clones and leaves some out. The profile covers about 32,000 clones, with roughly four fifths appearing a single time and roughly 0.69% taken by the ten largest. Sequencing input: memory (CD45RA-) CD4+ T cells from blood. The origin of this receptor is a human donor in good health.

DNA for the CDR3: TGTGCCAGCAGTGAAGTGGGGGGGAAAGCCTACGAGCAGTACTTC. It is translated as CASSEVGGKAYEQYF. The V and J genes are TRBV2 and TRBJ2-7; 7 positions agree with TRBD2. With V trimmed by 1 base and J by 2 bases, 5 bases remained unmatched. The CDR3 length is 15 residues. Per germline, CDR1 SNHLY and CDR2 FYNNEI.